A selection of T cell receptor beta chains follows, all from one sample in a study of memory CD4+ T cells and cytomegalovirus serostatus. Sequenced by immunoSEQ multiplex PCR; TCRdb stores in-frame clones only, minus some. The sample contains about 82,000 clones, 80% of which appear only once. The sequenced material came from memory CD4+ T cells from blood. The receptors here all came from an adult in good health and CMV-seronegative. The CDR3 runs from the conserved cysteine through the conserved F or W. The D gene is left open where the match is weak. Clone size appears in some rows only: once, few, many, or a class for an expanded clone.

CASSPYLRQGEAAGELFF,TGTGCCAGCTCACCTTACCTTCGACAGGGGGAAGCGGCCGGGGAGCTGTTTTTT,TRBJ2-2,.,TRBV18,TRBD1
CASSEGLGNYEQYF,TGTGCCAGCAGTGAAGGATTGGGAAACTACGAGCAGTACTTC,TRBJ2-7,.,TRBV2,.
CAWEPGQKPETQYF,TGTGCCTGGGAGCCGGGACAGAAACCGGAGACCCAGTACTTC,TRBJ2-5,.,TRBV30,TRBD1
CASRGSGDYEQYF,TGTGCCAGCAGGGGGAGTGGCGACTACGAGCAGTACTTC,TRBJ2-7,once,TRBV7-3,.
CASSDQGMEDSPLHF,TGTGCCAGCAGTGACCAGGGGATGGAAGATTCACCCCTCCACTTT,TRBJ1-6,.,TRBV2,.
CASSRLQETQYF,TGTGCCAGCAGCCGCTTGCAAGAGACCCAGTACTTC,TRBJ2-5,.,TRBV6-6,.
CASSAGTGDRETQYF,TGTGCCAGCAGCGCCGGGACAGGGGATCGAGAGACCCAGTACTTC,TRBJ2-5,.,TRBV5-6,TRBD1
CASSLDVLSEKLFF,TGTGCCAGCAGCTTAGACGTGTTATCTGAAAAACTGTTTTTT,TRBJ1-4,few,TRBV11-2,.
CASSLGQYQPQHF,TGTGCCAGCAGCTTGGGACAGTATCAGCCCCAGCATTTT,TRBJ1-5,.,TRBV7-9,TRBD1
CASRWGGPNQPQHF,TGTGCCAGCAGGTGGGGTGGGCCCAATCAGCCCCAGCATTTT,TRBJ1-5,.,TRBV27,.
CASKSEGLEQFF,TGTGCCAGCAAGTCTGAGGGCCTTGAGCAGTTCTTC,TRBJ2-1,.,TRBV7-6,.
CASSLVLAGTGELFF,TGTGCCAGCAGCTTAGTACTAGCGGGCACCGGGGAGCTGTTTTTT,TRBJ2-2,.,TRBV7-2,TRBD2
CASSQGLQTGTGNTIYF,TGCGCCAGCAGCCAAGGCCTTCAGACAGGGACTGGAAACACCATATATTTT,TRBJ1-3,.,TRBV4-1,TRBD1
CASSSYSGSPLHF,TGTGCCAGCAGCTCCTACTCGGGTTCACCCCTCCACTTT,TRBJ1-6,few,TRBV7-3,.
CASSPSGGHQPQHF,TGTGCCAGCAGCCCGTCAGGGGGTCATCAGCCCCAGCATTTT,TRBJ1-5,.,TRBV14,TRBD1
CASSLGATNEKLFF,TGTGCCAGCTCACTGGGGGCAACTAATGAAAAACTGTTTTTT,TRBJ1-4,.,TRBV18,.
CASSLSAPENYGYTF,TGTGCCAGCAGCTTAAGTGCGCCTGAGAACTATGGCTACACCTTC,TRBJ1-2,.,TRBV7-2,.
CASKGGKSYNEQFF,TGTGCCAGTAAGGGGGGGAAATCCTACAATGAGCAGTTCTTC,TRBJ2-1,.,TRBV11-1,.
CASSLDGGSTDTQYF,TGTGCCAGCAGCTTAGACGGGGGAAGCACAGATACGCAGTATTTT,TRBJ2-3,.,TRBV7-2,.
CASSFTARLREQYF,TGTGCTAGCAGCTTTACAGCTCGACTAAGGGAGCAGTACTTC,TRBJ2-7,.,TRBV7-7,.
CASSERRLNEKLFF,TGTGCCAGCAGTGAAAGAAGACTTAATGAAAAACTGTTTTTT,TRBJ1-4,.,TRBV6-1,.
CASRGTVQETQYF,TGTGCCAGCAGGGGGACAGTCCAAGAGACCCAGTACTTC,TRBJ2-5,once,TRBV7-2,TRBD1
CASSLSEGAEAFF,TGTGCCAGCAGCTTGAGCGAGGGGGCTGAAGCTTTCTTT,TRBJ1-1,.,TRBV7-3,.
CSARGGETQYF,TGCAGTGCTAGGGGGGGTGAGACCCAGTACTTC,TRBJ2-5,.,TRBV20-1,.
CAIETGTGGIDTQYF,TGTGCCATCGAAACCGGGACAGGGGGCATAGATACGCAGTATTTT,TRBJ2-3,.,TRBV15,TRBD1
CASSLWARIGTDTQYF,TGTGCCAGCAGCTTATGGGCACGGATCGGCACAGATACGCAGTATTTT,TRBJ2-3,.,TRBV7-2,.
CASSRSRGEDTEAFF,TGTGCCAGCTCCCGATCCAGGGGAGAGGACACTGAAGCTTTCTTT,TRBJ1-1,once,TRBV18,.
CASSPLETGVTGELFF,TGTGCCAGCTCACCACTCGAGACAGGGGTCACCGGGGAGCTGTTTTTT,TRBJ2-2,.,TRBV18,TRBD1
CASRRGEGLMQPQHF,TGTGCCAGCCGCCGGGGAGAGGGACTGATGCAGCCCCAGCATTTT,TRBJ1-5,.,TRBV27,.
CASSRDRSNQPQHF,TGTGCCAGCAGCCGCGACAGGTCGAATCAGCCCCAGCATTTT,TRBJ1-5,.,TRBV7-8,.
CASSFPRLQGARGNTEAFF,TGTGCCAGCAGTTTCCCCCGACTCCAGGGGGCTCGTGGGAACACTGAAGCTTTCTTT,TRBJ1-1,.,TRBV28,TRBD1
CASSLRRGGETQYF,TGTGCCAGCAGCTTAAGACGGGGGGGAGAGACCCAGTACTTC,TRBJ2-5,.,TRBV5-4,TRBD2
CASSVGGGATYEQYF,TGTGCCAGCAGCGTAGGTGGAGGGGCGACCTACGAGCAGTACTTC,TRBJ2-7,once,TRBV9,.
CASSEEPMGEKLFF,TGTGCCAGCAGTGAAGAACCAATGGGTGAAAAACTGTTTTTT,TRBJ1-4,.,TRBV25-1,.
CASREGGSNSPLHF,TGTGCCAGCCGGGAAGGAGGATCTAATTCACCCCTCCACTTT,TRBJ1-6,.,TRBV10-3,.
CAWSLAGLMNTEAFF,TGTGCCTGGAGCCTCGCGGGACTCATGAACACTGAAGCTTTCTTT,TRBJ1-1,.,TRBV30,.
CASSLWGTGNTEAFF,TGTGCCAGCAGTTTATGGGGGACGGGAAACACTGAAGCTTTCTTT,TRBJ1-1,few,TRBV28,.
CASSTLPDRGRGEQYF,TGTGCCAGCAGCACCCTCCCGGACAGGGGGCGAGGCGAGCAGTACTTC,TRBJ2-7,.,TRBV13,TRBD1
CASSLTIAGISPEAFF,TGTGCCAGCAGCTTAACCATCGCAGGGATTAGCCCTGAAGCTTTCTTT,TRBJ1-1,.,TRBV7-9,.
CASSPNGQGGTQYF,TGTGCCAGCAGCCCAAACGGACAGGGGGGGACCCAGTACTTC,TRBJ2-5,.,TRBV9,TRBD1
CASSRTGELFF,TGTGCCAGCAGCCGCACCGGGGAGCTGTTTTTT,TRBJ2-2,few,TRBV11-3,.
CASSFGERGYTF,TGTGCCAGCAGCTTTGGGGAGCGGGGCTACACCTTC,TRBJ1-2,.,TRBV5-4,.
CASSIAFREEAFF,TGTGCCAGCAGTATCGCTTTTCGGGAAGAAGCTTTCTTT,TRBJ1-1,few,TRBV6-1,.
CASGMDSPLHF,TGTGCCAGCGGGATGGATTCACCCCTCCACTTT,TRBJ1-6,.,TRBV6-1,.
CASLAPWADTQYF,TGTGCCAGCCTCGCCCCGTGGGCAGATACGCAGTATTTT,TRBJ2-3,once,TRBV7-2,.
CASSAGQGTGELFF,TGCGCCAGCAGCGCCGGACAGGGCACCGGGGAGCTGTTTTTT,TRBJ2-2,.,TRBV5-1,TRBD1
CASSFRTDEKLFF,TGCGCCAGCAGCTTCCGGACGGATGAAAAACTGTTTTTT,TRBJ1-4,.,TRBV5-1,.
CASSWRARGQTEAFF,TGTGCCAGCAGCTGGAGGGCAAGGGGGCAGACTGAAGCTTTCTTT,TRBJ1-1,.,TRBV5-4,TRBD1
CASSLDRGNTGELFF,TGCGCCAGCAGCCTAGACAGGGGGAACACCGGGGAGCTGTTTTTT,TRBJ2-2,.,TRBV5-1,TRBD1
CAWSGGGAQPQHF,TGTGCCTGGAGTGGTGGGGGGGCTCAGCCCCAGCATTTT,TRBJ1-5,.,TRBV30,.
CASRPARAGETQYF,TGTGCCAGTCGACCCGCCCGGGCGGGAGAGACCCAGTACTTC,TRBJ2-5,.,TRBV6-5,.